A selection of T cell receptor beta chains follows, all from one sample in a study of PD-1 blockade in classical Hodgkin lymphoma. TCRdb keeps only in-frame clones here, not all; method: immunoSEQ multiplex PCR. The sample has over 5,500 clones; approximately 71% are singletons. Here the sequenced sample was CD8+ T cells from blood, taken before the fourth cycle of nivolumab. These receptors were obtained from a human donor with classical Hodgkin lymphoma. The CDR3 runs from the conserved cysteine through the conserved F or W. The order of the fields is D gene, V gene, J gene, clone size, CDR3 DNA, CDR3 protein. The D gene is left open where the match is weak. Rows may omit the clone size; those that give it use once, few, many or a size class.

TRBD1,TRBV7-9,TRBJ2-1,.,TGTGCCAGCAGCTTAGCACAGGGGAGCTACAATGAGCAGTTCTTC,CASSLAQGSYNEQFF
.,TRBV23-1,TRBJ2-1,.,TGCGCCAGCAGTCAACCAGGCCTACAGGGTTGGGGGCACAATGAGCAGTTCTTC,CASSQPGLQGWGHNEQFF
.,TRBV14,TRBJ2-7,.,TGTGCCAGCAGCCACGATACCTATCCCCACGAGCAGTACTTC,CASSHDTYPHEQYF
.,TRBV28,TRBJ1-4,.,TGTGCCAGCAGTCCCCCCGGGGGCGCGCATGAAAAACTGTTTTTT,CASSPPGGAHEKLFF
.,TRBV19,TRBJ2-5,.,TGTGCCAGTAGGGAGGGGTGGGAAGAGACCCAGTACTTC,CASREGWEETQYF
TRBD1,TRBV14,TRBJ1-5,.,TGTGCCAGCCCGACAGGGGCCACTAGCAATCAGCCCCAGCATTTT,CASPTGATSNQPQHF
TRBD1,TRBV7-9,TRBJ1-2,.,TGTGCCAGCAGCTCCTGGACAGGAAACTATGGCTACACCTTC,CASSSWTGNYGYTF
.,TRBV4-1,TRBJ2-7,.,TGCGCCAGCAGCCTGGGCGGGCGGGGTTCCTACGAGCAGTACTTC,CASSLGGRGSYEQYF
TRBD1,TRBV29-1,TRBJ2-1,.,TGCAGCCTGGGGACAGCCTACAATGAGCAGTTCTTC,CSLGTAYNEQFF
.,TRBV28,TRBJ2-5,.,TGTGCCAGCAGTTTAGAGGGGCTCCAAGAGACCCAGTACTTC,CASSLEGLQETQYF
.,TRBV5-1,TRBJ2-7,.,TGCGCCAGCAGCGCGGACCACGTATACTACGAGCAGTACTTC,CASSADHVYYEQYF
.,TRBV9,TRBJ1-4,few,TGTGCCAGCAGCACAGGTCGGGACACCAGACGGGAAAAACTGTTTTTT,CASSTGRDTRREKLFF
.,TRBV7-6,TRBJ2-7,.,TGTGCCAGCAGCTCCCGATATTCCAGGAATGCTTACGAGCAGTACTTC,CASSSRYSRNAYEQYF
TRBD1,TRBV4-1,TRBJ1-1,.,TGCGCCAGCAGCCAACCTCCCGGGACAGCTCTGAGCACTGAAGCTTTCTTT,CASSQPPGTALSTEAFF
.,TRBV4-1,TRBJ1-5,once,TGCGCCAGCAGCCAAGATCGAGGCGCTTTAGGTCAGCCCCAGCATTTT,CASSQDRGALGQPQHF
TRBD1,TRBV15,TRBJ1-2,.,TGTGCCACCAGCGCAGGGGGCGACTATGGCTACACCTTC,CATSAGGDYGYTF
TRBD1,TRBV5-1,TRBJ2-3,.,TGCGCCAGCAGCCAGACGACAGGGGGTCGTAGCACAGATACGCAGTATTTT,CASSQTTGGRSTDTQYF
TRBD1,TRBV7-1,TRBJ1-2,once,TGTGCCAGCAGCTTCGGACAGGGTAACTATGGCTACACCTTC,CASSFGQGNYGYTF
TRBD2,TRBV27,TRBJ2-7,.,TGTGCCAGCAGTTCCCTGAGTAGCGGGTTACTTGGCTACGAGCAGTACTTC,CASSSLSSGLLGYEQYF
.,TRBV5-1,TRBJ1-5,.,TGCGCCAGCAGAGGCTCGGACGAGGCGAATCAGCCCCAGCATTTT,CASRGSDEANQPQHF
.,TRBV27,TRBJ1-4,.,TGTGCCAGCAGTTTATCCCGAGTTTCGAAACTGTTTTTT,CASSLSRVSKLFF
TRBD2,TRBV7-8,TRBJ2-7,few,TGTGCCAGCAGCCTCCCCGGGGGGGCCTACGAGCAGTACTTC,CASSLPGGAYEQYF
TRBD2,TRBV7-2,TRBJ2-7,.,TGTGCCAGCAGCTTACTGGGTTTAGCGGGAGGCTACGAGCAGTACTTC,CASSLLGLAGGYEQYF
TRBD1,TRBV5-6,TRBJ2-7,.,TGTGCCAGCAGTTACTCCGGGACAGAGGGCGACGAGCAGTACTTC,CASSYSGTEGDEQYF
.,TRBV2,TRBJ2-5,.,TGTGCCAGCAGCTACGGCGTGGGGCAAGAGACCCAGTACTTC,CASSYGVGQETQYF
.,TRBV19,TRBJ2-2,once,TGTGCCAGCCTTCATAAACAGGGTTTTTTGTCCTACCGGGAGCTGTTTTTT,CASLHKQGFLSYRELFF
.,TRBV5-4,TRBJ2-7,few,TGTGCCAGCAGCTTGGACAGGGCCAGCAGGTACGAGCAGTACTTC,CASSLDRASRYEQYF
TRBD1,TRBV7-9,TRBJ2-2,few,TGTGCCAGCAGCTTTAGACAGGGTGACACCGGGGAGCTGTTTTTT,CASSFRQGDTGELFF
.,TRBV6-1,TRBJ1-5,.,TGTGCCAGCAGTGAATGGGCGGCGCCCAATCAGCCCCAGCATTTT,CASSEWAAPNQPQHF
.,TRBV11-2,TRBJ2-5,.,TGTGCCAGCAGCTTAACAGGGAATTTGTACCAAGAGACCCAGTACTTC,CASSLTGNLYQETQYF
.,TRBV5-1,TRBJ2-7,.,TGCGCCAGCAGCTTGGCGCTTGCTAGGGGGAACGAGCAGTACTTC,CASSLALARGNEQYF
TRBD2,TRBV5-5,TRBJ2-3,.,TGTGCCAGCAGCTTGGTGGCGGGGGGAGGGACAGATACGCAGTATTTT,CASSLVAGGGTDTQYF
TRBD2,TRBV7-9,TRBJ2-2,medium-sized,TGTGCCAGCAGCTTATCGCGAAGCGGGGGGGCCGGGGAGCTGTTTTTT,CASSLSRSGGAGELFF
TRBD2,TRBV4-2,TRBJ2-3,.,TGTGCCAGCAGCCAAGAAATCAGAGCGGGAGTCCAATCCACAGATACGCAGTATTTT,CASSQEIRAGVQSTDTQYF
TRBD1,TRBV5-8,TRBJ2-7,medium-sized,TGTGCCAGCAGAACTTATACCGGGACAGAGATTTCCTACGAGCAGTACTTC,CASRTYTGTEISYEQYF
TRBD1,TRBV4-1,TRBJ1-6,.,TGCGCCAGCAGCCAAGTGATGGGACAGGCGCATTCACCCCTCCACTTT,CASSQVMGQAHSPLHF
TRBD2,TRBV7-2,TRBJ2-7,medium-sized,TGTGCCAGCAGCCTCTGGACTAGCGGTTCCTACGAGCAGTACTTC,CASSLWTSGSYEQYF
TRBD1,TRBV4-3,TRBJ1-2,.,TGCGCCAGCAGCCAAGGTAGGACAGGATCCTATGGCTACACCTTC,CASSQGRTGSYGYTF
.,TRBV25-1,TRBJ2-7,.,TGTGCCAGCAGTGATCTAATGACAGCCGGAAGCTCCTACGAGCAGTACTTC,CASSDLMTAGSSYEQYF
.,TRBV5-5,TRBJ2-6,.,TGTGCCAGCAGCTTGGCAGGGACTGGGGCCAACGTCCTGACTTTC,CASSLAGTGANVLTF
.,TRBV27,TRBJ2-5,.,TGTGCCAGCAGTTACACCAGGGGATCGGCCCAGTACTTC,CASSYTRGSAQYF
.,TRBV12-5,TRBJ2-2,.,TGTGCTAGCCGAACAGGGTCCGGGGAGCTGTTTTTT,CASRTGSGELFF
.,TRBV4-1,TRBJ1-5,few,TGCGCCAGCAGCCAAGAGACCGGCGTGGGAGAAAGACAGCCCCAGCATTTT,CASSQETGVGERQPQHF
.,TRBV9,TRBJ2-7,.,TGTGCCAGCAGCGCCCTTGGGGACTCCTACGAGCAGTACTTC,CASSALGDSYEQYF
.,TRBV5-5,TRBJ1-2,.,TGTGCCAGCAGCTTGGGCCGGGACGGAGCTAACTATGGCTACACCTTC,CASSLGRDGANYGYTF
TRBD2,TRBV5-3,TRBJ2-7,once,TGTGCCAGAAGCTTGGCCTCACTAGCGGACTCCTACGAGCAGTACTTC,CARSLASLADSYEQYF
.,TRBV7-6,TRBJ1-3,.,TGTGCCAGCAGCTTAGCGGCCTCTGGAAACACCATATATTTT,CASSLAASGNTIYF
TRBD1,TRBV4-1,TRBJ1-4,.,TGCGCCAGCAGCCCTTGGGACAGTAATGAAAAACTGTTTTTT,CASSPWDSNEKLFF
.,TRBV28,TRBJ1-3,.,TGTGCCAGCAGTTTAGGTGGGTCTGGAAACACCATATATTTT,CASSLGGSGNTIYF
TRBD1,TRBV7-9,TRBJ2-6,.,TGTGCCAGCAGCTTAGTGGGACAGTTCTCTGGGGCCAACGTCCTGACTTTC,CASSLVGQFSGANVLTF
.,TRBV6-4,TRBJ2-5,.,TGTGCCAGCGAGATTCCGGGACGGCAAGAGACCCAGTACTTC,CASEIPGRQETQYF
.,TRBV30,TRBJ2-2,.,TGTGCCTGGAGTGTAGGAGATCCCGGGGAGCTGTTTTTT,CAWSVGDPGELFF